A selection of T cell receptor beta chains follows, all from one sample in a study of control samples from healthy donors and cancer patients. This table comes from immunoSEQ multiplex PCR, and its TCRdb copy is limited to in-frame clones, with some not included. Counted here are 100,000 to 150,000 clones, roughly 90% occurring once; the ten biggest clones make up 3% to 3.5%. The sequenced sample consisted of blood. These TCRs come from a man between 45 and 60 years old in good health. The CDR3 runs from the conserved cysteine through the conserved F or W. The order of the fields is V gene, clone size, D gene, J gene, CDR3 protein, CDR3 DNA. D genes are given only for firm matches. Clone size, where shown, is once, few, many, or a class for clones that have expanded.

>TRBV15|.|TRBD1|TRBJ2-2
CATSRLNRGDGELFF
TGTGCCACCAGCCGATTAAACAGGGGCGACGGGGAGCTGTTTTTT
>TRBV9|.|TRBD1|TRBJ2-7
CASSAGTGGPYEQYF
TGTGCCAGCAGCGCAGGGACAGGGGGCCCATACGAGCAGTACTTC
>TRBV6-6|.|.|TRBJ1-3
CASSHGGSGNTIYF
TGTGCCAGCAGCCACGGGGGCTCTGGAAACACCATATATTTT
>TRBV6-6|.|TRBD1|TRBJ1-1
CASSLDRVSNTEAFF
TGTGCCAGCAGTTTAGACAGGGTTTCCAACACTGAAGCTTTCTTT
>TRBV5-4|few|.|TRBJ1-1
CASSWQGMNTEAFF
TGTGCCAGCAGCTGGCAGGGGATGAACACTGAAGCTTTCTTT
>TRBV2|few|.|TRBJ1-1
CASREDSLTEAFF
TGTGCCAGCAGAGAGGACAGTCTCACTGAAGCTTTCTTT
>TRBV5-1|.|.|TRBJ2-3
CASSEAVSSTDTQYF
TGCGCCAGCAGCGAAGCAGTCTCTAGCACAGATACGCAGTATTTT
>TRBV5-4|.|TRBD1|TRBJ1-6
CASSLMQGADSPLHF
TGTGCCAGCAGCTTAATGCAGGGGGCGGATTCACCCCTCCACTTT
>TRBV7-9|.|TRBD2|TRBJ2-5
CASSLDGSGGAETQYF
TGTGCCAGCAGCTTAGACGGTAGCGGGGGGGCTGAGACCCAGTACTTC
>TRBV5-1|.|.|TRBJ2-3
CASSLSSPEDTQYF
TGCGCCAGCAGCTTGTCTTCCCCGGAAGATACGCAGTATTTT
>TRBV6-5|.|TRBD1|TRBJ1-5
CASILGQGNQPQHF
TGTGCCAGCATCCTGGGACAGGGAAATCAGCCCCAGCATTTT
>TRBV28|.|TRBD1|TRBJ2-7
CASSFQRTGATYEQYF
TGTGCCAGCAGTTTCCAGAGGACAGGGGCTACCTACGAGCAGTACTTC
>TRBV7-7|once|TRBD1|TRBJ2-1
CASSVDRSSYNEQFF
TGTGCTAGCAGCGTGGACAGGAGCTCCTACAATGAGCAGTTCTTC
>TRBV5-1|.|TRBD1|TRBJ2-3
CASSLGQGADTQYF
TGCGCCAGCAGCTTGGGACAGGGGGCAGATACGCAGTATTTT
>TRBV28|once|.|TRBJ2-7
CASREGPTYEQYF
TGTGCCAGCAGGGAGGGACCAACCTACGAGCAGTACTTC
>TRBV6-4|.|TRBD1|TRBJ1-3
CASSPGQGAEYGNTIYF
TGTGCCAGCAGCCCGGGACAGGGCGCTGAGTACGGAAACACCATATATTTT